These 15 T cell receptor beta chains share one sample of origin, sequenced in a study of shared clonotypes between healthy human individuals. Clones were read by immunoSEQ multiplex PCR, and TCRdb kept only the in-frame ones, dropping some. In the table there are over 2 million clones, just under 95% of which are singletons. The sequenced sample was naive CD4+ T cells from PBMCs. The subset denotes: CD45RA+ positively selected. These receptors were collected from a young man in good health. Some clones in this sample may be carry-over from other donors' samples.

To note about this clone: Other DNA variants within this sample encode the same CDR3. The chain couples TRBV5-1 to TRBJ2-5; tentative D call: TRBD1 (7 bases). The CDR3 sequence is 13 residues long. V shed 7 bases and J shed 5 bases, with 15 bases lying between them. The germline CDR1 and CDR2 sequences are SGHRS and YFSETQ. The DNA for the CDR3 is TGCGCCAGCGGACTAACAGGGGAGGAGACCCAGTACTTC. It codes for CASGLTGEETQYF.

V and J are TRBV18 and TRBJ1-1, with 7 bases matching TRBD1. From germline, CDR1 is KGHSH and CDR2 LQKENI. The trim removed 2 bases at V and 4 bases at J, leaving 4 bases unmatched. The CDR3 extends over 14 amino acids. The CDR3 protein is CASSPVQGITEAFF. The CDR3 region has the DNA TGTGCCAGCTCACCAGTACAGGGGATCACTGAAGCTTTCTTT.

The rearrangement uses TRBV11-1 and TRBJ2-4, with TRBD2 identical over 10 bases. Per the germline V gene, CDR1 is SGHAT and CDR2 is FQDESV (reference sequence). The V gene end was trimmed by 2 bases and the J gene end by 7 bases; junction bases not matched to a gene: 2. The CDR3 spans 14 residues. The CDR3 DNA follows: TGTGCCAGCAGCTTAAGCGGGAGGGCGAACATTCAGTACTTC. It yields the protein CASSLSGRANIQYF.

The chain is built from TRBV27 and TRBJ2-2; the D gene is possibly TRBD2 (6 bases). CDR3 length: 16 residues. The V and J ends lost 1 base and 6 bases respectively, with 15 bases between them. Per germline, CDR1 MNHEY and CDR2 SMNVEV (reference sequence). In DNA form, the CDR3 reads TGTGCCAGCAGTTTATTGGGGGGAGCCTTATCCGGGGAGCTGTTTTTT. It is translated as CASSLLGGALSGELFF.

As DNA, the CDR3 is TGTGCCAGCAGCTTAGTAGAAGCTAACTATGGCTACACCTTC. This codes for CASSLVEANYGYTF. The chain has TRBV7-9 and TRBJ1-2, with unresolved D. Looked up from germline, CDR1 is SEHNR and CDR2 is FQNEAQ (reference sequence). V shed 1 base and J shed 0 bases, with 6 bases lying between them. CDR3 length: 14 residues. The variable domain in full, with the rest retrieved from reference TRBV7-9 and TRBJ1-2, is DTGVSQNPRHKITKRGQNVTFRCDPISEHNRLYWYRQTLGQGPEFLTYFQNEAQLEKSRLLSDRFSAERPKGSFSTLEIQRTEQGDSAMYLCASSLVEANYGYTFGSGTRLTVV.

The genes are TRBV28 and TRBJ1-2; maybe TRBD1 (6 bases). The CDR3 loop spans 14 amino acids. Trimming stripped 3 bases from V and 7 bases from J, with 15 bases between. Germline V gene sequence: CDR1 MDHEN, CDR2 SYDVKM. The CDR3 DNA follows: TGTGCCAGCAGTTTGAATCAGGGGATAAGTGGCTACACCTTC. As protein: CASSLNQGISGYTF.

The chain is built from TRBV5-5 and TRBJ2-7, with 9 bases identical to TRBD2. J gave up 1 base and V 3 bases, and 11 bases lay outside the gene matches. The CDR3 consists of 17 residues. Per germline, CDR1 SGHKS and CDR2 YYEKEE (reference sequence). The CDR3 bases are TGTGCCAGCAGCTCTGGACTAGCGAATCGATTTTCCTACGAGCAGTACTTC. The encoded protein is CASSSGLANRFSYEQYF.

V is TRBV28 and J is TRBJ2-7; 8 nucleotides align to TRBD1. The CDR3 is 14 amino acids. CDR1 and CDR2 from the germline V gene are MDHEN and SYDVKM. V shed 8 bases and J 1 base; nucleotides not matched to a gene: 7. CDR3 in amino acids: CASLSGQASYEQYF. Written as DNA, the CDR3 is TGTGCCAGCCTTTCGGGACAGGCATCCTACGAGCAGTACTTC.

The genes are TRBV19 and TRBJ2-6; TRBD1 matches at 7 bases. The J segment lost 2 bases and the V segment lost 6 bases, leaving 10 bases of the junction unmatched. The CDR3 length is 17 residues. Germline V gene lookup returns CDR1 LNHDA and CDR2 SQIVND (reference sequence). Written as DNA, the CDR3 is TGTGCCAGTAGGACGGGACAGCCCCCGACTGGGGCCAACGTCCTGACTTTC. This translates into CASRTGQPPTGANVLTF.

CDR3 protein: CSVPGQGSFTGELFF. DNA of the CDR3: TGCAGTGTACCGGGACAGGGAAGTTTTACCGGGGAGCTGTTTTTT. This chain links TRBV29-1 with TRBJ2-2; 9 bases align to TRBD1. Germline V gene lookup returns CDR1 SQVTM and CDR2 ANQGSEA. CDR3 size: 15 residues.

The chain combines TRBV28 with TRBJ2-7; D not certain. CDR1 and CDR2 (germline): MDHEN, SYDVKM. The CDR3 covers 14 residues. V was cut by 6 bases and J by 3 bases, with 15 bases left in between. CDR3 protein: CASRDKRLLYEQYF. The DNA for the CDR3 is TGTGCCAGCAGGGATAAAAGACTCCTCTACGAGCAGTACTTC.

This sequence joins TRBV11-2 and TRBJ2-7; TRBD2 aligns across 9 bases. Unmatched junction bases numbered 3, after V lost 1 base and J lost 2 bases. The CDR3 extends over 15 amino acids. The germline CDR1 and CDR2 sequences are SGHAT and FQNNGV. CDR3 nucleotide sequence: TGTGCCAGCAGCTTAGGGACTAGCGAGACCTACGAGCAGTACTTC. Protein sequence: CASSLGTSETYEQYF.

The gene calls are TRBV10-3 and TRBJ2-7; no definite D call. CDR1 is ENHRY, CDR2 SYGVKD, per germline. V was trimmed by 3 bases and J by 1 base, leaving 13 bases between them. The CDR3 consists of 15 residues. CDR3 in amino acids: CAISDPGLGSYEQYF. CDR3 sequence (DNA): TGTGCCATCAGTGACCCGGGCCTGGGGTCCTACGAGCAGTACTTC.

The chain joins TRBV19 to TRBJ1-2; the D is unclear. Germline assignment: CDR1 LNHDA and CDR2 SQIVND (reference sequence). The V gene lost 6 bases and the J gene lost 7 bases, with 18 bases spanning the gap. CDR3 length equals 14 residues. CDR3 coding DNA: TGTGCCAGTAGACCAATCCAGAGTTGGTCTGGCTACACCTTC. Protein sequence: CASRPIQSWSGYTF.

V usage is TRBV5-1 and J usage is TRBJ2-3; TRBD2 matches 10 bases. Germline-derived CDR1 and CDR2 are SGHRS and YFSETQ. This CDR3 comprises 17 residues. Trimming cost V 5 bases and J 2 bases; bases outside gene matches: 11. CDR3 in DNA: TGCGCCAGCAGTGCTTTAGCGGGAGGTTATTCCACAGATACGCAGTATTTT. Protein sequence: CASSALAGGYSTDTQYF.